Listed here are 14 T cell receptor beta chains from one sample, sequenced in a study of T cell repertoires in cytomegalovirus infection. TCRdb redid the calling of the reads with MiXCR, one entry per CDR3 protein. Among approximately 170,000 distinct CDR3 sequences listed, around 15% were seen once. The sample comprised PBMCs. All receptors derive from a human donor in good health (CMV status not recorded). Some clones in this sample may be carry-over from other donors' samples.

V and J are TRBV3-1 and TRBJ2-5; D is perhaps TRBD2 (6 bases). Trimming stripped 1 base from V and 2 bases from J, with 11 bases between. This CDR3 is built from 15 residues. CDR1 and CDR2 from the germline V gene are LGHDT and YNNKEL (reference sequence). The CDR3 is CASSQGSAGQETQYF. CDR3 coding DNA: TGTGCCAGCAGCCAAGGGAGCGCGGGGCAAGAGACCCAGTACTTC.

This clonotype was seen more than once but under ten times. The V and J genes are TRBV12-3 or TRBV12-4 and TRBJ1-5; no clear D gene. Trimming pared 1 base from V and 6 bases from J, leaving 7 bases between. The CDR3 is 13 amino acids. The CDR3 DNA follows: TGTGCCAGCAGTTTAGATCGGGTTCAGCCCCAGCATTTT. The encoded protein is CASSLDRVQPQHF.

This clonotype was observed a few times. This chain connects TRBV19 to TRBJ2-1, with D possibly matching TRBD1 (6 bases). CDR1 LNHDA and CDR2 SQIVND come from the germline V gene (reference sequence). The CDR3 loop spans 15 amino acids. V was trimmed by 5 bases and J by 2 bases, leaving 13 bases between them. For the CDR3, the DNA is TGTGCCAGTAGTTTCCTCACAGGGACCTACAATGAGCAGTTCTTC. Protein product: CASSFLTGTYNEQFF.

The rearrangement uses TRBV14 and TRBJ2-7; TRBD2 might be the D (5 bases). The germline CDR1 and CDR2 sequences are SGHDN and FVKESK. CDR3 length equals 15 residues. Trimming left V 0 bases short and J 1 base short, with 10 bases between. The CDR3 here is CASSQDLGVSYEQYF. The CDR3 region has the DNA TGTGCCAGCAGCCAAGATTTGGGAGTATCCTACGAGCAGTACTTC. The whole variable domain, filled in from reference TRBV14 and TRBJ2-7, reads EAGVTQFPSHSVIEKGQTVTLRCDPISGHDNLYWYRRVMGKEIKFLLHFVKESKQDESGMPNNRFLAERTGGTYSTLKVQPAELEDSGVYFCASSQDLGVSYEQYFGPGTRLTVT.

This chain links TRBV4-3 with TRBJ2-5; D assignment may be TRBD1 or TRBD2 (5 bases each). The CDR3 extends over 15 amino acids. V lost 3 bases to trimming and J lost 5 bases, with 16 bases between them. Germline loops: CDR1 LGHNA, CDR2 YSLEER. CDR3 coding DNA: TGCGCCAGCAGCCAGGGACCTACACCTGGGGAGACCCAGTACTTC. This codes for CASSQGPTPGETQYF.

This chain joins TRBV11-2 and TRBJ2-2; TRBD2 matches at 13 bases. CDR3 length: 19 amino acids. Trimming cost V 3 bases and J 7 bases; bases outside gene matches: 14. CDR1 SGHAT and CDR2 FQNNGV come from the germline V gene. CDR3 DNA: TGTGCCAGCAGCTTCCCGGGACTAGCGGGGATGGGAGTGTACGGGGAGCTGTTTTTT. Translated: CASSFPGLAGMGVYGELFF. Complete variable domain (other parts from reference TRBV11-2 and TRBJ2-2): EAGVAQSPRYKIIEKRQSVAFWCNPISGHATLYWYQQILGQGPKLLIQFQNNGVVDDSQLPKDRFSAERLKGVDSTLKIQPAKLEDSAVYLCASSFPGLAGMGVYGELFFGEGSRLTVL.

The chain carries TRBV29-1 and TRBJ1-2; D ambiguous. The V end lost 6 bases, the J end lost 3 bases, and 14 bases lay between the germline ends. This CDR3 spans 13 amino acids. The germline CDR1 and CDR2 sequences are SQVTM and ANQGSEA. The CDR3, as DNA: TGCAGCGTAGACCGGGATGGGGACTATGGCTACACCTTC. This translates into CSVDRDGDYGYTF.

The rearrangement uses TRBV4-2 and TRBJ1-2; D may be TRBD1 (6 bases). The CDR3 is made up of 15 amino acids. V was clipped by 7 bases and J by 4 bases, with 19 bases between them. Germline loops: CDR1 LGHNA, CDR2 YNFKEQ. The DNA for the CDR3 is TGTGCCAGCACCACCGAATTGGGGGCGGTCTATGGCTACACCTTC. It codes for CASTTELGAVYGYTF.

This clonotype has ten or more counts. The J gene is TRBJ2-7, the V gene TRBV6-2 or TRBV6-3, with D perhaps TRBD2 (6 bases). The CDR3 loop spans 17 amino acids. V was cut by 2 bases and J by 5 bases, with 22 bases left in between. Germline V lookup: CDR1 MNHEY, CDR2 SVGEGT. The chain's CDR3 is CASSYRTSGTPSDEQYF. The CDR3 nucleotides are TGTGCCAGCAGTTACAGAACCTCAGGGACTCCATCGGACGAGCAGTACTTC.

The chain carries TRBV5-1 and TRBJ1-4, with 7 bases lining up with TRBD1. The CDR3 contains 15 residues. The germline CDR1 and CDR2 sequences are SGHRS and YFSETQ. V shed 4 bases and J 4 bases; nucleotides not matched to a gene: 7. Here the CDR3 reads CASSPPGQHNEKLFF. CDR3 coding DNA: TGCGCCAGCAGCCCGCCGGGACAGCATAATGAAAAACTGTTTTTT.

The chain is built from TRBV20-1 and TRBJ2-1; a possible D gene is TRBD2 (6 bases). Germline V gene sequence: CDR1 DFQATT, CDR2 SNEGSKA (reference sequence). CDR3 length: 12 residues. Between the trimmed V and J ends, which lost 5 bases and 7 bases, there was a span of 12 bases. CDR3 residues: CSAPGLSNEQFF. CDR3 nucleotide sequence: TGCAGTGCTCCGGGACTGTCAAATGAGCAGTTCTTC.

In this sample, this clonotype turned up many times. The CDR3 is CASSYSRVNYEQYF. The CDR3 nucleotides are TGTGCCAGCAGTTACAGCAGGGTGAACTACGAGCAGTACTTC. The chain employs TRBV6-2 or TRBV6-3 and TRBJ2-7, with D perhaps TRBD1 (5 bases). V was cut by 2 bases and J by 3 bases, with 11 bases left in between. The CDR3 sequence is 14 residues long. CDR1 MNHEY and CDR2 SVGEGT come from the germline V gene.

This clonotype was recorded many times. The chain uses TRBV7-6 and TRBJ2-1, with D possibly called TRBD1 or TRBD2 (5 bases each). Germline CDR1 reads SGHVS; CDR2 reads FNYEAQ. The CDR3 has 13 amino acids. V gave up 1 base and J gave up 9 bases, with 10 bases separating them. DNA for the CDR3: TGTGCCAGCAGCTTAGTGGGGGATACTGAGCAGTTCTTC. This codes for CASSLVGDTEQFF.

CDR3 region: CASSRSWTGFDYEQYF. The CDR3 DNA is TGTGCCAGCAGTCGATCCTGGACAGGTTTCGACTACGAGCAGTACTTC. The chain carries TRBV28 and TRBJ2-7; 7 bases fit TRBD1. V shed 5 bases, J shed 3 bases, and the junction held 13 bases outside the gene matches. CDR1 and CDR2 (germline): MDHEN, SYDVKM. The CDR3 is 16 residues long.